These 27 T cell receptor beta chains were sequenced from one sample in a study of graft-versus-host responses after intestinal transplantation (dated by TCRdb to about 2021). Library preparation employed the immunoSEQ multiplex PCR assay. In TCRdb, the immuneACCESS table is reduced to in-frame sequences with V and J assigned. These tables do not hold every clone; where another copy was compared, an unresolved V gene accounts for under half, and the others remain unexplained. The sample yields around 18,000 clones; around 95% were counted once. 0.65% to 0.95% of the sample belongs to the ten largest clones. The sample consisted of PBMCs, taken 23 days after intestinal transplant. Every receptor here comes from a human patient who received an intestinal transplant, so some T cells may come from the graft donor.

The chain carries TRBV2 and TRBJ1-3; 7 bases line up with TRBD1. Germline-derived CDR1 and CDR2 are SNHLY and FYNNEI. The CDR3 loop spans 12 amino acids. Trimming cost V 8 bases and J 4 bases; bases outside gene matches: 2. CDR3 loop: CASGTDGNTIYF. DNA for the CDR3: TGTGCCAGCGGGACAGACGGAAACACCATATATTTT.

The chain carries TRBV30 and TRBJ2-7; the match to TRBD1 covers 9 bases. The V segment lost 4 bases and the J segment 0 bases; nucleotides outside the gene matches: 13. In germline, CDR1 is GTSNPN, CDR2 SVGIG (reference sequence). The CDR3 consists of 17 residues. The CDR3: CAWTGGTGPTSSYEQYF. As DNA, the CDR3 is TGTGCCTGGACCGGCGGGACAGGGCCCACTAGCTCCTACGAGCAGTACTTC.

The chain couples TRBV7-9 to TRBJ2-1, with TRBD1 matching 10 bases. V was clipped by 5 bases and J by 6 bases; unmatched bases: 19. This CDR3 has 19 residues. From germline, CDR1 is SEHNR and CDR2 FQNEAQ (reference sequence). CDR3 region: CASSHNSDRGELGPNEQFF. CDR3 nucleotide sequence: TGTGCCAGCAGCCACAATTCGGACAGGGGGGAGTTGGGACCCAATGAGCAGTTCTTC.

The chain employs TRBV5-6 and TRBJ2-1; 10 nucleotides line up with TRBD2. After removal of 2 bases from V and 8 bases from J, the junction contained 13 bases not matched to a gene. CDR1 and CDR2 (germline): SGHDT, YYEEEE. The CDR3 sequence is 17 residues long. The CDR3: CASSLGGSGRAVDEQFF. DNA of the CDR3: TGTGCCAGCAGCTTAGGGGGGAGCGGGAGGGCCGTAGATGAGCAGTTCTTC.

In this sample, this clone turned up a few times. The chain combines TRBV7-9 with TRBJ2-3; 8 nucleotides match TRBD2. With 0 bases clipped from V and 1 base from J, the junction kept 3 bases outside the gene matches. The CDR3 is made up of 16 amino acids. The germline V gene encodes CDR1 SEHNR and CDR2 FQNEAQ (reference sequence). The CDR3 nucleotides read TGTGCCAGCAGCTTAGCGGTCGGGGGGGGCACAGATACGCAGTATTTT. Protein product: CASSLAVGGGTDTQYF.

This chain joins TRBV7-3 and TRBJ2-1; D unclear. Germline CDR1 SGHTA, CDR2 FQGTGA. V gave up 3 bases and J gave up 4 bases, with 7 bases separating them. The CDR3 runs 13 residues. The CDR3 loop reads CASSLDPYNEQFF. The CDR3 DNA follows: TGTGCCAGCAGCTTGGACCCTTACAATGAGCAGTTCTTC.

CDR3 amino acids: CASSTGTGWTEAFF. The DNA for the CDR3 is TGCGCCAGCAGCACCGGGACAGGGTGGACTGAAGCTTTCTTT. The V call is TRBV5-1, the J call TRBJ1-1; 9 nucleotides agree with TRBD1. The J segment lost 5 bases and the V segment lost 4 bases, leaving 6 bases of the junction unmatched. This CDR3 comprises 14 residues. Germline values: CDR1 SGHRS, CDR2 YFSETQ.

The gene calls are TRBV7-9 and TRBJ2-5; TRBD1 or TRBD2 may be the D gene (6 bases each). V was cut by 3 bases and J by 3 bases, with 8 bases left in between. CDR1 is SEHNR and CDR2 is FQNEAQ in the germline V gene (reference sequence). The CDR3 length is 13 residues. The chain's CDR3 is CASSFRGEETQYF. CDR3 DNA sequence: TGTGCCAGCAGCTTTAGGGGGGAAGAGACCCAGTACTTC.

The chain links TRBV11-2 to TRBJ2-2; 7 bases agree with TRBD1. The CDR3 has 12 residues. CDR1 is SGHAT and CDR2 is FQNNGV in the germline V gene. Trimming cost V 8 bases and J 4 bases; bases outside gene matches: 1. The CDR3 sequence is CASGDSTGELFF. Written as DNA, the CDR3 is TGTGCCAGCGGGGACAGCACCGGGGAGCTGTTTTTT.

Written as DNA, the CDR3 is TGTGCCAGCAGCGTAGGAAGCGGGAGGACCTACGAGCAGTACTTC. Protein product: CASSVGSGRTYEQYF. The chain joins TRBV9 to TRBJ2-7, with 9 bases identical to TRBD2. CDR1 and CDR2 from the germline V gene are SGDLS and YYNGEE. The CDR3 sequence is 15 residues long. Trimming took 0 bases from V and 2 from J; bases not matched to a gene: 3.

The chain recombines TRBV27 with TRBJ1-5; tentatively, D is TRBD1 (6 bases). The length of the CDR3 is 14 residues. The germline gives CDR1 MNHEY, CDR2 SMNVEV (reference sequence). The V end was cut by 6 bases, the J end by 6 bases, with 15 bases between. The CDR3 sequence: CASSRGQEGQPQHF. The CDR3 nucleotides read TGTGCCAGCAGCAGGGGACAAGAGGGTCAGCCCCAGCATTTT.

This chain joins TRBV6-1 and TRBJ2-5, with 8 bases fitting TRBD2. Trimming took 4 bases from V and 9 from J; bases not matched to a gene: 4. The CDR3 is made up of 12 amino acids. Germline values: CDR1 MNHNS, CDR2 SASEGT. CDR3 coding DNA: TGTGCCAGCAGTGTCGGGAGGGATTCCCAGTACTTC. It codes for CASSVGRDSQYF.

The CDR3 is CASPGGQSSSYNEQFF. Written as DNA, the CDR3 is TGTGCCAGCCCCGGGGGACAGTCGAGCTCCTACAATGAGCAGTTCTTC. The rearrangement joins TRBV5-4 to TRBJ2-1; D is possibly TRBD1 (7 bases). In germline, CDR1 is SGHNT, CDR2 YYREEE (reference sequence). Trimming took off 7 bases at V and 0 bases at J, with 17 bases between the two ends. This CDR3 has 16 residues.

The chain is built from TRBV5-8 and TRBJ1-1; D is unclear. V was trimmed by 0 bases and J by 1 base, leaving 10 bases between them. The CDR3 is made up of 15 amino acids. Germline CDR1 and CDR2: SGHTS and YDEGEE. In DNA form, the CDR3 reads TGTGCCAGCAGCTTGGCCGAAGAGGGGAACACTGAAGCTTTCTTT. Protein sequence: CASSLAEEGNTEAFF.

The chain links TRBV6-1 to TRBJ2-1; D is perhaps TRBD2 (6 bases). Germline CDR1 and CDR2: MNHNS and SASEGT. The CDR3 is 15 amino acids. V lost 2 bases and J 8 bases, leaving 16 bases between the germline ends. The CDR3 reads CASSESLAPGDEQFF. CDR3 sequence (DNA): TGTGCCAGCAGTGAATCGCTAGCCCCGGGGGATGAGCAGTTCTTC.

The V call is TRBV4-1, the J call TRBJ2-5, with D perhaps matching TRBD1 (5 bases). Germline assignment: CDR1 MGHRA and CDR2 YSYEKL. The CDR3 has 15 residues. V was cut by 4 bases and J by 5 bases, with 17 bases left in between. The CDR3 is CASSPSLRVRETQYF. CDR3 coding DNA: TGCGCCAGCAGCCCGTCACTCAGGGTGCGGGAGACCCAGTACTTC.

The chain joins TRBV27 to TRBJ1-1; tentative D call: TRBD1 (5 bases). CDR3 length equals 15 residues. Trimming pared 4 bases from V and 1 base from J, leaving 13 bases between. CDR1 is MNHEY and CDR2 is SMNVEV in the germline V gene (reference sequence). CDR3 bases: TGTGCCAGCAGTTCAGGGATTCCCGCGAACACTGAAGCTTTCTTT. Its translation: CASSSGIPANTEAFF.

The chain's CDR3 is CSVRMDSGRTGAEAFF. CDR3 DNA sequence: TGCAGCGTCAGGATGGACTCCGGCAGAACGGGCGCTGAAGCTTTCTTT. This chain joins TRBV29-1 and TRBJ1-1; no definite D call. Deletions cut 6 bases from V and 6 bases from J, with 26 bases between. The CDR3 extends over 16 amino acids. Germline CDR1 and CDR2: SQVTM and ANQGSEA.

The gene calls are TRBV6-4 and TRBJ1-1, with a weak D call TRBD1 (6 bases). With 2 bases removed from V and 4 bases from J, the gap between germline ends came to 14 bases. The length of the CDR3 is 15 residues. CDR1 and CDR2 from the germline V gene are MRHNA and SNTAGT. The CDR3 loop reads CASSDGPGEVTEAFF. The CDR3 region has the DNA TGTGCCAGCAGTGACGGTCCAGGGGAGGTCACTGAAGCTTTCTTT.

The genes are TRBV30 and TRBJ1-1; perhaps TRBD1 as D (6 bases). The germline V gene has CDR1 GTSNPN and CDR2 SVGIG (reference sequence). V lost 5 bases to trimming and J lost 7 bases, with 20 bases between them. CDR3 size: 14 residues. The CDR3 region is CAWPTHGGDIEAFF. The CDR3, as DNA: TGTGCCTGGCCCACTCACGGGGGGGACATTGAAGCTTTCTTT.

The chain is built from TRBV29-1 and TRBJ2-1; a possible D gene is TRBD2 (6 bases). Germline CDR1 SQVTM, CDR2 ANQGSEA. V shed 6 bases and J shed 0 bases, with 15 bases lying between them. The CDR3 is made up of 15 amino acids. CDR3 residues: CSVPDYTFSYNEQFF. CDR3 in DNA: TGCAGCGTCCCGGACTACACCTTCTCCTACAATGAGCAGTTCTTC.

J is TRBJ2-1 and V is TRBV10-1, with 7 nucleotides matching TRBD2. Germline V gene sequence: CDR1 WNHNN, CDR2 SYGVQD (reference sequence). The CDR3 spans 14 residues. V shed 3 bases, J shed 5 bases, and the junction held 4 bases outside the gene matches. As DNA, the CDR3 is TGCGCCAGCAGTGATGGGCTAGCGGACAATGAGCAGTTCTTC. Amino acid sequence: CASSDGLADNEQFF.

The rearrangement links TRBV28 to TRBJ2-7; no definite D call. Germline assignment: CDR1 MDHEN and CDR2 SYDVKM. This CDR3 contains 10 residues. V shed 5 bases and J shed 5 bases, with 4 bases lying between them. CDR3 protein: CASSANEQYF. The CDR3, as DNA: TGTGCCAGCAGTGCGAACGAGCAGTACTTC.

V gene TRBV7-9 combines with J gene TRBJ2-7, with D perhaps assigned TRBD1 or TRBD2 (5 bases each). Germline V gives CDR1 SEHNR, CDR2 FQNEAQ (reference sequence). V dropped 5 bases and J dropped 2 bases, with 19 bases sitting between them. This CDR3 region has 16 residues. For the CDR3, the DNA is TGTGCCAGCAGCCACCCACGGGACCTCCAGGCCTACGAGCAGTACTTC. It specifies CASSHPRDLQAYEQYF.

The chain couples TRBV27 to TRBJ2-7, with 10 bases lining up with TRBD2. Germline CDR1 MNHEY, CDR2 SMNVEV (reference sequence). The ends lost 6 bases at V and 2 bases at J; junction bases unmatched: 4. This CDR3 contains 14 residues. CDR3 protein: CASSLAGVPYEQYF. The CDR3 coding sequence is TGTGCCAGCAGCCTAGCGGGAGTCCCCTACGAGCAGTACTTC.

CDR3 protein: CTSRGCCAQSRANVLTF. The CDR3 DNA follows: TGCACCAGCAGAGGTTGTTGTGCACAAAGTCGGGCCAACGTCCTGACTTTC. The chain employs TRBV1 and TRBJ2-6. TRBV1 corresponds to a pseudogene. The CDR3 extends over 17 amino acids.

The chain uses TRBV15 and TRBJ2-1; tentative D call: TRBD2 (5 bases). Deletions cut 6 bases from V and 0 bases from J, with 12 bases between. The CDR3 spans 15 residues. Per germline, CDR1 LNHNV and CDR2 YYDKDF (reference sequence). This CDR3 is CATSIAGSSYNEQFF. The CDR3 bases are TGTGCCACCAGTATAGCTGGGAGCTCCTACAATGAGCAGTTCTTC.